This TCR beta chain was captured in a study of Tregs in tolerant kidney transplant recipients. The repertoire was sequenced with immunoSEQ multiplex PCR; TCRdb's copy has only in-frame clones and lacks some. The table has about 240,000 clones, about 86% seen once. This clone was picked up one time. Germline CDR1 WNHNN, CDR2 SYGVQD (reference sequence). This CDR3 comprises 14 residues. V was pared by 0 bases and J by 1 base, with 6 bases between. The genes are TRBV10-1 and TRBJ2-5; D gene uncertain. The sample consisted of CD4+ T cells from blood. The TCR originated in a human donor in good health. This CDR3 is CASSESRAQETQYF. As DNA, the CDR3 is TGCGCCAGCAGTGAGTCAAGGGCCCAAGAGACCCAGTACTTC.